This TCR beta chain was recovered during a study of blood T cell repertoires in COVID-19. Trimming took 4 bases from V and 4 from J, leaving 7 bases between them. The CDR3 consists of 12 residues. Germline V CDR1 and CDR2: MNHNY, SVGAGI (reference sequence). Some clones are missing from TCRdb's copy, which holds only in-frame ones; the method was immunoSEQ multiplex PCR. The table has approximately 240,000 clones, roughly 91% seen once. V and J are TRBV6-6 and TRBJ1-1, with no clear D. The sample consisted of peripheral blood. This clonotype was obtained from a young man with COVID-19, enrolled during active disease. CDR3 bases: TGTGCCAGCAGTTCGCACAGCACTGAAGCTTTCTTT. This codes for CASSSHSTEAFF.